The 27 T cell receptor beta chains listed next were all sequenced from one sample in a study of blood T cell repertoires in COVID-19. The data were produced by immunoSEQ multiplex PCR, yet TCRdb's version contains in-frame clones alone and is incomplete. This table holds fewer than 500,000 clones, about 89% found once. The sample taken for sequencing was PBMCs or T cells enriched from blood (not recorded which). The receptors derive from a young man who had recovered from COVID-19.

This clone has a handful of counts. The chain employs TRBV7-2 and TRBJ1-1; D is unclear. There are 14 residues in the CDR3. Germline CDR1 and CDR2: SGHTA and FQGNSA. V lost 8 bases and J 8 bases, leaving 21 bases between the germline ends. The CDR3 sequence: CASGAALHLGEAFF. The CDR3 coding sequence is TGTGCCAGCGGCGCGGCTTTACATCTAGGCGAAGCTTTCTTT.

The chain links TRBV12-5 to TRBJ2-7, with 8 bases aligning to TRBD1. The CDR3 runs 13 residues. Germline CDR1 is LGHNT and CDR2 is FRNRAP. Trimming at V came to 4 bases and at J to 12 bases, leaving 11 bases not matched to a gene. This CDR3 reads CASGSRTGQGPYF. The CDR3 coding sequence is TGTGCTAGTGGTTCCCGGACAGGACAGGGACCGTACTTC.

The chain has TRBV7-9 and TRBJ1-5; D gene ambiguous. V was cut by 0 bases and J by 7 bases, with 19 bases left in between. Germline loops: CDR1 SEHNR, CDR2 FQNEAQ (reference sequence). The CDR3 covers 17 residues. CDR3 sequence: CASSLAFELSRGQPQHF. In nucleotides, the CDR3 is TGTGCCAGCAGCTTAGCGTTTGAGCTAAGCAGAGGGCAGCCCCAGCATTTT.

This clone was seen once. The genes are TRBV6-5 and TRBJ2-3, with TRBD1 as a possible D gene (5 bases). CDR3 length: 14 amino acids. V was shortened by 6 bases and J by 6 bases, with 16 bases between the two germline ends. Germline V gene data show CDR1 as MNHEY and CDR2 as SVGAGI. CDR3 sequence: CASSETAKRDTQYF. CDR3 nucleotides: TGTGCCAGCAGCGAGACAGCAAAGAGGGATACGCAGTATTTT.

The chain employs TRBV14 and TRBJ2-3; D might be TRBD2 (6 bases). The CDR3 consists of 18 residues. V lost 3 bases and J lost 3, with 22 bases in between. Germline CDR1 and CDR2: SGHDN and FVKESK. DNA for the CDR3: TGTGCCAGCAGCCATGTACAAGGAGGGACCTTCCCTACAGATACGCAGTATTTT. This gives the protein CASSHVQGGTFPTDTQYF.

J is TRBJ2-7 and V is TRBV6-1; D is possibly TRBD1 (5 bases). CDR1 and CDR2 from the germline V gene are MNHNS and SASEGT. The CDR3 length is 15 residues. Trimming took 1 base from V and 0 from J, leaving 10 bases between them. The DNA for the CDR3 is TGTGCCAGCAGTGAAGTTCAGGGCAGCTCCTACGAGCAGTACTTC. It encodes CASSEVQGSSYEQYF.

The chain has TRBV5-4 and TRBJ1-6, with 7 bases identical to TRBD1. CDR3 size: 15 residues. The ends lost 0 bases at V and 5 bases at J; junction bases unmatched: 2. CDR1 and CDR2 from the germline V gene are SGHNT and YYREEE (reference sequence). CDR3 residues: CASSLVGTDNSPLHF. The CDR3 DNA follows: TGTGCCAGCAGCTTGGTTGGGACAGATAATTCACCCCTCCACTTT.

The rearrangement links TRBV13 to TRBJ2-3; D is unclear. With 1 base removed from V and 2 bases from J, the gap between germline ends came to 7 bases. CDR1 is PRHDT and CDR2 is FYEKMQ in the germline V gene (reference sequence). The CDR3 is 14 residues long. The DNA of the CDR3 is TGTGCCAGCAGCTTAGATACAGTCACAGATACGCAGTATTTT. Translation: CASSLDTVTDTQYF.

This sequence joins TRBV13 and TRBJ1-4; D uncertain. The V gene's germline CDR1 is PRHDT and CDR2 FYEKMQ (reference sequence). V was cut by 1 base and J by 3 bases, with 6 bases left in between. The CDR3 covers 14 residues. The CDR3 region is CASSLALSNEKLFF. CDR3 nucleotide sequence: TGTGCCAGCAGCTTAGCCCTTTCTAATGAAAAACTGTTTTTT.

The rearrangement links TRBV7-2 to TRBJ2-2, with D maybe TRBD2 (6 bases). This CDR3 spans 17 amino acids. V lost 7 bases to trimming and J lost 0 bases, with 18 bases between them. Germline values: CDR1 SGHTA, CDR2 FQGNSA. CDR3 protein: CASTLRAGNANTGELFF. In nucleotides, the CDR3 is TGTGCCAGCACCCTCAGAGCGGGCAACGCGAACACCGGGGAGCTGTTTTTT.

This sequence joins TRBV19 and TRBJ1-5; TRBD1 might be the D (5 bases). CDR3 length equals 14 residues. V was pared by 6 bases and J by 9 bases, with 18 bases between. Germline V gene data show CDR1 as LNHDA and CDR2 as SQIVND (reference sequence). DNA of the CDR3: TGTGCCAGTAGCATGGGGCGGGGTAGGTGGCCCCAGCATTTT. Translating it yields CASSMGRGRWPQHF.

The genes are TRBV6-6 and TRBJ1-5; no definite D call. Germline V gives CDR1 MNHNY, CDR2 SVGAGI (reference sequence). Trimming cost V 3 bases and J 1 base, with 7 bases left between them. CDR3 length equals 14 residues. DNA of the CDR3: TGTGCCAGCAGTTATATTCCGAGCAATCAGCCCCAGCATTTT. Its translation: CASSYIPSNQPQHF.

This chain joins TRBV7-2 and TRBJ1-5, with D perhaps matching TRBD1 (6 bases). The CDR3 runs 13 residues. Germline values: CDR1 SGHTA, CDR2 FQGNSA. V was trimmed by 4 bases and J by 4 bases, leaving 8 bases between them. The CDR3 loop is CASSSQGNQPQHF. Here the CDR3 DNA reads TGTGCCAGCAGCTCACAGGGAAATCAGCCCCAGCATTTT. The full variable domain, in which reference TRBV7-2 and TRBJ1-5 provide the parts outside the CDR3, is GAGVSQSPSNKVTEKGKDVELRCDPISGHTALYWYRQSLGQGLEFLIYFQGNSAPDKSGLPSDRFSAERTGGSVSTLTIQRTQQEDSAVYLCASSSQGNQPQHFGDGTRLSIL.

Turning to this clone: Mismatch with germline at one junction end may stem from a read error. The V and J genes are TRBV10-1 and TRBJ2-3, with 16 bases fitting TRBD2. This CDR3 has 16 residues. Per the germline V gene, CDR1 is WNHNN and CDR2 is SYGVQD (reference sequence). CDR3 nucleotide sequence: TGCGCCAGCAGTGGACCGGGACTAGCGGGGGGGCCGGAGTGGTTTTTT. It is translated as CASSGPGLAGGPEWFF.

This clone was counted once. The chain's CDR3 is CASSPLVSTGELFF. The CDR3 nucleotides are TGTGCCAGCAGCCCTCTAGTGAGCACCGGGGAGCTGTTTTTT. This chain joins TRBV7-2 and TRBJ2-2; D is uncertain. In germline, CDR1 is SGHTA, CDR2 FQGNSA. This CDR3 contains 14 residues. V gave up 5 bases and J gave up 4 bases, with 11 bases separating them.

The V call is TRBV10-3, the J call TRBJ2-1; 8 bases fit TRBD2. The germline V gene encodes CDR1 ENHRY and CDR2 SYGVKD. This CDR3 comprises 17 residues. The J segment lost 4 bases and the V segment lost 3 bases, leaving 11 bases of the junction unmatched. CDR3 sequence reads: CAISDSPGGVKYNEQFF. CDR3 DNA sequence: TGTGCCATCAGTGACTCACCGGGGGGGGTGAAATACAATGAGCAGTTCTTC.

The genes are TRBV19 and TRBJ2-1, with 7 bases aligning to TRBD2. With 7 bases clipped from V and 8 bases from J, the junction kept 11 bases outside the gene matches. The V gene's germline CDR1 is LNHDA and CDR2 SQIVND (reference sequence). The CDR3 sequence is 14 residues long. The CDR3 bases are TGTGCCAGTAATAAAGGGAATGGGAGGGATGAGCAGTTCTTC. It encodes CASNKGNGRDEQFF.

The chain recombines TRBV2 with TRBJ1-5, with a tentative D call TRBD1 (6 bases). V lost 4 bases, J lost 0 bases, and 19 bases lay in between. The CDR3 extends over 18 amino acids. The germline CDR1 and CDR2 sequences are SNHLY and FYNNEI. The CDR3 loop reads CASSAHRAGLYSNQPQHF. Written as DNA, the CDR3 is TGTGCCAGCAGTGCCCACAGGGCCGGCCTTTATAGCAATCAGCCCCAGCATTTT.

The chain links TRBV2 to TRBJ2-5; TRBD2 aligns across 11 bases. The CDR3 totals 14 residues. The ends lost 7 bases at V and 2 bases at J; junction bases unmatched: 3. Germline assignment: CDR1 SNHLY and CDR2 FYNNEI. The CDR3 DNA is TGTGCCAGCACCCGACTAGCGGGGCAAGAGACCCAGTACTTC. As protein: CASTRLAGQETQYF.

In nucleotides, the CDR3 is TGTGCCAGCAGTGATCCGCTAAACACTGAAGCTTTCTTT. It encodes CASSDPLNTEAFF. This rearrangement joins TRBV2 to TRBJ1-1; D is unclear. CDR3 length: 13 amino acids. Trimming took off 3 bases at V and 2 bases at J, with 7 bases between the two ends. Germline-derived CDR1 and CDR2 are SNHLY and FYNNEI.

V and J are TRBV7-2 and TRBJ2-1; D gene uncertain. This CDR3 is built from 14 residues. V lost 5 bases, J lost 8 bases, and 16 bases lay in between. Germline-derived CDR1 and CDR2 are SGHTA and FQGNSA. The CDR3 is CASSPTRTADEQFF. The CDR3 DNA follows: TGTGCCAGCAGCCCGACCCGAACGGCGGATGAGCAGTTCTTC.

The chain recombines TRBV19 with TRBJ1-6; 8 nucleotides agree with TRBD1. CDR3 length equals 14 residues. CDR1 and CDR2 from the germline V gene are LNHDA and SQIVND (reference sequence). J lost 10 bases, V lost 7 bases, and 9 bases had no gene match. The DNA for the CDR3 is TGTGCCAGTAACTTGCAGGGGGCGAAATCACCCCTCCACTTT. Its translation is CASNLQGAKSPLHF.

This clone was counted once. The gene calls are TRBV7-9 and TRBJ2-3; 8 nucleotides match TRBD1. This CDR3 is 16 amino acids long. CDR1 and CDR2 from the germline V gene are SEHNR and FQNEAQ (reference sequence). Germline trimming cut 4 bases from V and 2 bases from J; bases unmatched to any gene: 8. CDR3: CASSSLPTGVTDTQYF. The CDR3 bases are TGTGCCAGCAGCTCGTTACCGACAGGGGTCACAGATACGCAGTATTTT. The whole variable domain, remainder taken from reference TRBV7-9 and TRBJ2-3, is DTGVSQNPRHKITKRGQNVTFRCDPISEHNRLYWYRQTLGQGPEFLTYFQNEAQLEKSRLLSDRFSAERPKGSFSTLEIQRTEQGDSAMYLCASSSLPTGVTDTQYFGPGTRLTVL.

The rearrangement joins TRBV4-2 to TRBJ2-2, with 9 bases lining up with TRBD2. Germline trimming cut 0 bases from V and 3 bases from J; bases unmatched to any gene: 2. The CDR3 totals 16 residues. CDR1 and CDR2 (germline): LGHNA, YNFKEQ. The CDR3 DNA is TGTGCCAGCAGCCAAGAAAGCGGGGGGCACACCGGGGAGCTGTTTTTT. It yields the protein CASSQESGGHTGELFF.

As DNA, the CDR3 is TGTGCCTGGAGTTTGCGGCAGAATCAGCCCCAGCATTTT. Translated: CAWSLRQNQPQHF. The chain combines TRBV30 with TRBJ1-5; D uncertain. CDR3 length: 13 amino acids. Germline V gene sequence: CDR1 GTSNPN, CDR2 SVGIG (reference sequence). V was trimmed by 2 bases and J by 4 bases, leaving 9 bases between them.

The chain employs TRBV29-1 and TRBJ1-2; 8 nucleotides line up with TRBD1. There are 15 residues in the CDR3. Trimming removed 6 bases from V and 3 bases from J; junction bases left unmatched: 12. The germline V gene encodes CDR1 SQVTM and CDR2 ANQGSEA. The CDR3 DNA is TGCAGCGTAGCGATCCAGGGGGCCCGACACTATGGCTACACCTTC. It codes for CSVAIQGARHYGYTF.

V usage is TRBV10-3 and J usage is TRBJ1-2; maybe TRBD1 (6 bases). Per germline, CDR1 ENHRY and CDR2 SYGVKD. This CDR3 has 14 amino acids. V was cut by 7 bases and J by 3 bases, with 15 bases left in between. The CDR3 DNA sequence: TGTGCCATCACCCTGGACAGTGATGACTATGGCTACACCTTC. Translating it yields CAITLDSDDYGYTF.